The next 10 T cell receptor beta chains were all read from a single sample in a study of OX40 agonist ivuxolimab in advanced cancers. Here immunoSEQ multiplex PCR was the method, and the copy in TCRdb shows in-frame clones only, minus some. The table includes approximately 43,000 clones, 89% detected once. Sequences were derived from CD4+ or CD8+ T cells sorted from blood, sampled in a trial of the OX40 agonist ivuxolimab. The source is an adult with an advanced solid tumor such as melanoma, head and neck, liver or kidney cancer.

The chain uses TRBV9 and TRBJ1-2; 9 nucleotides match TRBD1. The V and J ends lost 2 bases and 5 bases, in that order; junction bases with no gene match: 1. Germline V gene sequence: CDR1 SGDLS, CDR2 YYNGEE. This CDR3 is 13 amino acids long. DNA for the CDR3: TGTGCCAGCAGCGTCGACAGGGGGTATGGCTACACCTTC. Its protein is CASSVDRGYGYTF.

This sequence joins TRBV6-6 and TRBJ1-1; D uncertain. The CDR3 has 13 residues. CDR1 MNHNY and CDR2 SVGAGI come from the germline V gene (reference sequence). V was clipped by 0 bases and J by 1 base, with 3 bases between them. The chain's CDR3 is CASSYSQNTEAFF. Here the CDR3 DNA reads TGTGCCAGCAGTTACTCCCAGAACACTGAAGCTTTCTTT.

The chain joins TRBV5-1 to TRBJ1-1, with D tentatively TRBD1 (6 bases). Germline V lookup: CDR1 SGHRS, CDR2 YFSETQ. This CDR3 contains 14 residues. Trimming took 3 bases from V and 6 from J, leaving 15 bases between them. The CDR3 sequence is CASSSTTGSPEAFF. The CDR3 region has the DNA TGCGCCAGCAGCTCGACTACAGGGTCCCCTGAAGCTTTCTTT. Combining the CDR3 with reference TRBV5-1 and TRBJ1-1 gives the whole variable domain KAGVTQTPRYLIKTRGQQVTLSCSPISGHRSVSWYQQTPGQGLQFLFEYFSETQRNKGNFPGRFSGRQFSNSRSEMNVSTLELGDSALYLCASSSTTGSPEAFFGQGTRLTVV.

This clone appeared a single time. DNA for the CDR3: TGTGCCAGCTCACACGGACAGGGGACCACCCAAGAGACCCAGTACTTC. Translating it yields CASSHGQGTTQETQYF. The rearrangement joins TRBV18 to TRBJ2-5, with 9 bases identical to TRBD1. The CDR3 extends over 16 amino acids. The germline gives CDR1 KGHSH, CDR2 LQKENI. Unmatched junction bases numbered 7, after V lost 4 bases and J lost 1 base.

This clone was seen a single time. This chain joins TRBV18 and TRBJ2-2; possibly TRBD2 for D (6 bases). V lost 3 bases and J 4 bases, leaving 15 bases between the germline ends. Germline V gene sequence: CDR1 KGHSH, CDR2 LQKENI. The CDR3 runs 16 residues. Here the CDR3 DNA reads TGTGCCAGCTCACCGAGAATCGGGGGTAGCACCGGGGAGCTGTTTTTT. Protein product: CASSPRIGGSTGELFF.

The J gene is TRBJ1-6, the V gene TRBV4-2; tentative D call: TRBD1 (5 bases). Germline V gene data show CDR1 as LGHNA and CDR2 as YNFKEQ. Trimming stripped 1 base from V and 2 bases from J, with 12 bases between. This CDR3 contains 17 residues. The CDR3 nucleotides are TGTGCCAGCAGCCAAGGATATCGGGGACCCTATAATTCACCCCTCCACTTT. It codes for CASSQGYRGPYNSPLHF.

The J gene is TRBJ2-5, the V gene TRBV27; D tentatively fits TRBD1 or TRBD2 (5 bases each). Germline V gene sequence: CDR1 MNHEY, CDR2 SMNVEV (reference sequence). This CDR3 has 14 amino acids. Trimming cost V 3 bases and J 5 bases, with 13 bases left between them. DNA for the CDR3: TGTGCCAGCAGTTTCCAGGGAGAGGACGAGACCCAGTACTTC. It is translated as CASSFQGEDETQYF.

V is TRBV10-3 and J is TRBJ2-1; a weak D match, TRBD2 (6 bases). Germline CDR1 and CDR2: ENHRY and SYGVKD. The CDR3 runs to 17 residues. Trimming removed 3 bases from V and 3 bases from J, with 18 bases in between. CDR3 sequence reads: CAISDLTAGRIYNEQFF. CDR3 coding DNA: TGTGCCATCAGTGACCTAACGGCGGGACGGATCTACAATGAGCAGTTCTTC.

The chain uses TRBV5-1 and TRBJ2-3, with 9 bases that match TRBD2. V shed 4 bases, J shed 9 bases, and the junction held 24 bases outside the gene matches. This CDR3 region has 19 residues. In germline, CDR1 is SGHRS, CDR2 YFSETQ. Here the CDR3 DNA reads TGCGCCAGCAGCACCGAGAAGGGAAACCTAGCGGGGTTCGTTGACACGCAGTATTTT. It encodes CASSTEKGNLAGFVDTQYF.

Turning to this clone: Other DNA variants within this sample encode the same CDR3. The chain combines TRBV7-9 with TRBJ2-3; D ambiguous. The V end lost 2 bases, the J end lost 6 bases, and 6 bases lay between the germline ends. This CDR3 comprises 12 residues. Per the germline V gene, CDR1 is SEHNR and CDR2 is FQNEAQ (reference sequence). The CDR3 protein is CASSLLGDTQYF. In DNA form, the CDR3 reads TGTGCCAGCAGCTTACTTGGGGATACGCAGTATTTT.